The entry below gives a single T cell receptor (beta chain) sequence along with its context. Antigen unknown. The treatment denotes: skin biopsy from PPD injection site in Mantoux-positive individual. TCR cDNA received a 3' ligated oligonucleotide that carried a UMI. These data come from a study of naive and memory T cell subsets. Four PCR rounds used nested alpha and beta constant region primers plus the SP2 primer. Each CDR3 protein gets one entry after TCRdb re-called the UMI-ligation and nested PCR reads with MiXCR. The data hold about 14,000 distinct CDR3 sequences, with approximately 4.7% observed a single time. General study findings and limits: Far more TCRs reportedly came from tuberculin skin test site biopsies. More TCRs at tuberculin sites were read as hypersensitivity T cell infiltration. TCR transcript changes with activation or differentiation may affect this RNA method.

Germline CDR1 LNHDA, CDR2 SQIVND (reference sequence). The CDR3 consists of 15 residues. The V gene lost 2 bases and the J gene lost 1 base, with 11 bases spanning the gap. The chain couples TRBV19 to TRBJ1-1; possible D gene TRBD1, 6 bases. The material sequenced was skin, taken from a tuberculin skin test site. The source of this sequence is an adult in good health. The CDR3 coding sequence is TGTGCCAGTAGTATAACCGGGACAACGAACACTGAAGCTTTCTTT. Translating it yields CASSITGTTNTEAFF.